These 29 T cell receptor beta chains originate from one sample sequenced in a study of PD-1 blockade in classical Hodgkin lymphoma. Each patient's relapse followed autologous stem cell transplantation, and brentuximab vedotin exposure varied. TCRdb's table, derived via immunoSEQ multiplex PCR, lists solely in-frame clones and lacks some. The sample records 40,000 or so clones, roughly nine tenths being singletons. Sequencing was performed on peripheral blood mononuclear cells (PBMCs), taken before the second cycle of nivolumab. All receptors derive from a human donor with classical Hodgkin lymphoma.

CDR3 DNA sequence: TGTGCCAGCAATCAGCGGGTCTCCTACGAGCAGTACTTC. It codes for CASNQRVSYEQYF. This chain uses TRBV6-5 with TRBJ2-7; D is perhaps TRBD2 (6 bases). The CDR3 runs to 13 residues. The ends were cut back, 7 bases at V and 0 bases at J, with 10 bases in the middle. Per the germline V gene, CDR1 is MNHEY and CDR2 is SVGAGI.

The chain joins TRBV5-1 to TRBJ1-2; no clear D. Germline CDR1 is SGHRS and CDR2 is YFSETQ. CDR3 length: 14 residues. V lost 0 bases, J lost 6 bases, and 12 bases lay in between. The DNA for the CDR3 is TGCGCCAGCAGCTTGGACGGCAGAGGAGATGGCTACACCTTC. Amino acids: CASSLDGRGDGYTF. The full variable domain, in which reference TRBV5-1 and TRBJ1-2 provide the parts outside the CDR3, is KAGVTQTPRYLIKTRGQQVTLSCSPISGHRSVSWYQQTPGQGLQFLFEYFSETQRNKGNFPGRFSGRQFSNSRSEMNVSTLELGDSALYLCASSLDGRGDGYTFGSGTRLTVV.

The V gene is TRBV7-2, the J gene TRBJ2-1; D perhaps matches TRBD2 (7 bases). CDR1 is SGHTA and CDR2 is FQGNSA in the germline V gene. Trimming took off 0 bases at V and 7 bases at J, with 19 bases between the two ends. The CDR3 loop spans 17 amino acids. The DNA of the CDR3 is TGTGCCAGCAGCTTAGCTTACAGAGGGGGGGCCTGGAATGAGCAGTTCTTC. Translation gives CASSLAYRGGAWNEQFF.

The rearrangement joins TRBV12-5 to TRBJ2-2; D possibly corresponds to TRBD1 (6 bases). CDR1 is LGHNT, CDR2 FRNRAP, per germline. Trimming stripped 6 bases from V and 2 bases from J, with 25 bases between. The length of the CDR3 is 19 residues. CDR3 residues: CASGTTGPPSRFNTGELFF. The CDR3 DNA reads as TGTGCTAGTGGGACCACAGGGCCCCCGAGTAGGTTTAACACCGGGGAGCTGTTTTTT.

The chain carries TRBV5-5 and TRBJ2-5; the match to TRBD2 covers 13 bases. The germline V gene encodes CDR1 SGHKS and CDR2 YYEKEE (reference sequence). CDR3 length: 17 amino acids. Trimming took 4 bases from V and 5 from J; bases not matched to a gene: 11. Here the CDR3 DNA reads TGTGCCAGCAGCCTTAGGACTAGCGGGGGAGAAGGCGAGACCCAGTACTTC. Translation: CASSLRTSGGEGETQYF.

This clone was counted a single time. This sequence joins TRBV28 and TRBJ2-7; D uncertain. This CDR3 spans 13 amino acids. CDR1 and CDR2 from the germline V gene are MDHEN and SYDVKM. The germline V and J ends were trimmed by 4 bases and 6 bases, with 13 bases remaining between them. The CDR3 region has the DNA TGTGCCAGCAGTTCCCCACAGAGATTCGAGCAGTACTTC. It codes for CASSSPQRFEQYF.

The rearrangement uses TRBV27 and TRBJ2-7, with 8 bases matching TRBD1. J lost 0 bases, V lost 4 bases, and 5 bases had no gene match. Germline CDR1 is MNHEY and CDR2 is SMNVEV (reference sequence). This CDR3 contains 15 residues. The CDR3 region is CASSSRDRSSYEQYF. The CDR3 DNA follows: TGTGCCAGCAGTTCCCGGGACAGGAGCTCCTACGAGCAGTACTTC.

This clone appeared a single time. The V gene is TRBV9, the J gene TRBJ2-7; perhaps TRBD2 as D (6 bases). This CDR3 spans 14 amino acids. Germline CDR1 reads SGDLS; CDR2 reads YYNGEE. Trimming shortened V by 2 bases and J by 6 bases, and 15 bases separated the two germline ends. The CDR3 here is CASSVGGTVSEQYF. CDR3 nucleotides: TGTGCCAGCAGCGTCGGAGGGACGGTGAGCGAGCAGTACTTC.

The rearrangement uses TRBV5-1 and TRBJ2-1; 12 positions match TRBD2. Looked up from germline, CDR1 is SGHRS and CDR2 is YFSETQ. Germline trimming cut 0 bases from V and 7 bases from J; bases unmatched to any gene: 20. The CDR3 is 21 residues long. The CDR3, as DNA: TGCGCCAGCAGCTTGGCCTTCAGAAGACTAGCGGGAGTTAATCTGGGGAATGAGCAGTTCTTC. This sequence encodes CASSLAFRRLAGVNLGNEQFF.

The J gene is TRBJ1-5, the V gene TRBV6-5; D is perhaps TRBD1 (5 bases). Germline V CDR1 and CDR2: MNHEY, SVGAGI. V lost 0 bases to trimming and J lost 4 bases, with 7 bases between them. This CDR3 region has 14 residues. The CDR3 loop is CASSYSGGNQPQHF. DNA for the CDR3: TGTGCCAGCAGTTACTCGGGGGGGAATCAGCCCCAGCATTTT.

This sequence joins TRBV6-1 and TRBJ2-7; 8 nucleotides align to TRBD1. Germline values: CDR1 MNHNS, CDR2 SASEGT. CDR3 length equals 15 residues. Trimming cost V 1 base and J 3 bases; bases outside gene matches: 5. DNA for the CDR3: TGTGCCAGCAGTGAAGAAGGACAGGGTTACTACGAGCAGTACTTC. This gives the protein CASSEEGQGYYEQYF.

The chain employs TRBV19 and TRBJ2-3; 8 bases align to TRBD1. The CDR3 runs 15 residues. Germline lookup yields CDR1 LNHDA and CDR2 SQIVND (reference sequence). J lost 3 bases, V lost 1 base, and 3 bases had no gene match. CDR3 bases: TGTGCCAGTAGTATAGGGACAGGGTGGACAGATACGCAGTATTTT. Translated, it gives CASSIGTGWTDTQYF.

The genes are TRBV4-1 and TRBJ2-7; TRBD2 matches 7 bases. The germline V gene encodes CDR1 MGHRA and CDR2 YSYEKL. This CDR3 comprises 15 residues. The ends lost 3 bases at V and 1 base at J; junction bases unmatched: 6. As DNA, the CDR3 is TGCGCCAGCAGCCACCCGTCCGGGGGGTCCTACGAGCAGTACTTC. Its translation: CASSHPSGGSYEQYF.

This chain connects TRBV6-5 to TRBJ1-1, with 8 nucleotides matching TRBD1. Germline V gene lookup returns CDR1 MNHEY and CDR2 SVGAGI. This CDR3 contains 14 residues. J lost 0 bases, V lost 6 bases, and 3 bases had no gene match. The chain's CDR3 is CASSQQGVNTEAFF. Written as DNA, the CDR3 is TGTGCCAGCAGCCAACAGGGGGTGAACACTGAAGCTTTCTTT.

This chain uses TRBV18 with TRBJ2-7; a weak D match, TRBD2 (5 bases). CDR1 and CDR2 from the germline V gene are KGHSH and LQKENI. V was trimmed by 2 bases and J by 3 bases, leaving 8 bases between them. The CDR3 contains 13 residues. The CDR3 spells CASSPRRGYEQYF. CDR3 DNA sequence: TGTGCCAGCTCACCAAGACGGGGCTACGAGCAGTACTTC.

The chain is built from TRBV6-1 and TRBJ2-1; D is uncertain. CDR1 MNHNS and CDR2 SASEGT come from the germline V gene. V was clipped by 7 bases and J by 2 bases, with 6 bases between them. The CDR3 consists of 12 residues. The CDR3 DNA reads as TGTGCCAGCACGCGGACCTACAATGAGCAGTTCTTC. It specifies CASTRTYNEQFF.

This rearrangement joins TRBV11-1 to TRBJ2-2, with D possibly matching TRBD1 (5 bases). Germline V gives CDR1 SGHAT, CDR2 FQDESV (reference sequence). V was clipped by 1 base and J by 5 bases, with 11 bases between them. This CDR3 has 15 residues. CDR3 DNA sequence: TGTGCCAGCAGCTTAGACCAGGGTAGGACCGGGGAGCTGTTTTTT. It translates to CASSLDQGRTGELFF.

The V and J genes are TRBV5-1 and TRBJ2-2, with 16 bases identical to TRBD2. This CDR3 spans 19 amino acids. Germline lookup yields CDR1 SGHRS and CDR2 YFSETQ. V lost 0 bases, J lost 0 bases, and 2 bases stayed unmatched. The CDR3: CASSLVGLAGGANTGELFF. CDR3 nucleotides: TGCGCCAGCAGCTTGGTGGGACTAGCGGGAGGGGCGAACACCGGGGAGCTGTTTTTT.

The chain couples TRBV5-4 to TRBJ2-1; 11 positions match TRBD2. J gave up 4 bases and V 4 bases, and 4 bases lay outside the gene matches. Germline V gene data show CDR1 as SGHNT and CDR2 as YYREEE (reference sequence). The CDR3 runs to 15 residues. CDR3 sequence reads: CASSRWTSGYNEQFF. In DNA form, the CDR3 reads TGTGCCAGCAGCCGTTGGACTAGCGGGTACAATGAGCAGTTCTTC.

This chain connects TRBV27 to TRBJ2-5; 7 nucleotides match TRBD1. Germline CDR1 MNHEY, CDR2 SMNVEV (reference sequence). The V gene end was trimmed by 8 bases and the J gene end by 10 bases; junction bases not matched to a gene: 13. The CDR3 is made up of 13 amino acids. CDR3 sequence reads: CASGANRGGSQYF. CDR3 sequence (DNA): TGTGCCAGCGGAGCTAACAGGGGTGGGAGCCAGTACTTC.

Here the CDR3 DNA reads TGTGCCAGCAGCTTAACTGCGGTAAACACAGATACGCAGTATTTT. Translation: CASSLTAVNTDTQYF. This chain joins TRBV11-3 and TRBJ2-3; D ambiguous. V shed 2 bases and J shed 2 bases, with 11 bases lying between them. This CDR3 region has 15 residues. Germline CDR1 reads SGHNT; CDR2 reads YENEEA.

The chain combines TRBV18 with TRBJ1-3, with D uncertain. The CDR3 extends over 18 amino acids. The V end was cut by 2 bases, the J end by 0 bases, with 17 bases between. Looked up from germline, CDR1 is KGHSH and CDR2 is LQKENI. CDR3 in amino acids: CASSPITAQTLSGNTIYF. The DNA for the CDR3 is TGTGCCAGCTCACCAATCACCGCGCAGACCCTCTCTGGAAACACCATATATTTT.

The chain carries TRBV7-9 and TRBJ1-1; D is possibly TRBD1 (6 bases). Trimming removed 3 bases at V and 5 bases at J, with 16 bases between. This CDR3 spans 15 amino acids. Per germline, CDR1 SEHNR and CDR2 FQNEAQ (reference sequence). The CDR3 sequence is CASSLQGQVGTEAFF. The CDR3 region has the DNA TGTGCCAGCAGCTTGCAGGGGCAGGTTGGGACTGAAGCTTTCTTT.

The chain has TRBV29-1 and TRBJ2-7, with 9 bases lining up with TRBD1. Germline V lookup: CDR1 SQVTM, CDR2 ANQGSEA. The CDR3 loop spans 13 amino acids. After removal of 6 bases from V and 2 bases from J, the junction contained 5 bases not matched to a gene. The CDR3 is CSVEGQGTYEQYF. As DNA, the CDR3 is TGCAGCGTCGAGGGACAGGGAACCTACGAGCAGTACTTC.

The V call is TRBV11-3, the J call TRBJ2-3; D may be TRBD1 or TRBD2 (5 bases each). V was cut by 5 bases and J by 0 bases, with 12 bases left in between. Germline V gene data show CDR1 as SGHNT and CDR2 as YENEEA. This CDR3 contains 15 residues. The CDR3 region has the DNA TGTGCCAGCAGCCAGAACGGGGCTAGCACAGATACGCAGTATTTT. It specifies CASSQNGASTDTQYF.

Only one count was recorded for this clone. CDR3: CATGATGTGIGNQPQHF. The CDR3 DNA follows: TGTGCCACCGGGGCTACCGGGACAGGGATTGGCAATCAGCCCCAGCATTTT. The rearrangement links TRBV10-3 to TRBJ1-5, with TRBD1 identical over 9 bases. Per germline, CDR1 ENHRY and CDR2 SYGVKD. This CDR3 region has 17 residues. V shed 10 bases and J 2 bases; nucleotides not matched to a gene: 15.

In this sample, this clone turned up a few times. This rearrangement joins TRBV6-5 to TRBJ2-3, with D tentatively TRBD2 (5 bases). The length of the CDR3 is 14 residues. With 5 bases removed from V and 4 bases from J, the gap between germline ends came to 13 bases. Germline CDR1 is MNHEY and CDR2 is SVGAGI. CDR3 residues: CASSMRGSPDTQYF. As DNA, the CDR3 is TGTGCCAGCAGTATGCGCGGGTCCCCAGATACGCAGTATTTT.

The chain couples TRBV9 to TRBJ2-5, with D perhaps assigned TRBD1 or TRBD2 (6 bases each). V dropped 3 bases and J dropped 2 bases, with 14 bases sitting between them. The CDR3 totals 15 residues. Germline V gene lookup returns CDR1 SGDLS and CDR2 YYNGEE. CDR3 bases: TGTGCCAGCAGCGGAACGGGGGCGGGGCAAGAGACCCAGTACTTC. Protein sequence: CASSGTGAGQETQYF.

V gene TRBV14 combines with J gene TRBJ2-7, with D possibly being TRBD1 (6 bases). Trimming removed 2 bases from V and 6 bases from J, with 11 bases in between. This CDR3 is 13 amino acids long. From germline, CDR1 is SGHDN and CDR2 FVKESK. This chain's CDR3 is CASSQRGTGEQYF. As DNA, the CDR3 is TGTGCCAGCAGCCAAAGGGGGACGGGCGAGCAGTACTTC.